What follows are 13 T cell receptor beta chains derived from one specimen sequenced in a study of graft-versus-host responses after intestinal transplantation. The repertoire was sequenced with immunoSEQ multiplex PCR; TCRdb's copy has only in-frame clones and lacks some. The table lists fewer than 150,000 clones, just over 90% of them singletons. No antigen has been identified for these receptors. This material consisted of unstimulated CD4+ T cells sorted from spleen or lymph node cells, taken before intestinal transplant. The source of these receptors is a human donor who received an intestinal transplant.

V is TRBV6-1 and J is TRBJ2-7; possible D gene TRBD1, 6 bases. The V gene lost 7 bases and the J gene lost 0 bases, with 10 bases spanning the gap. Germline CDR1 reads MNHNS; CDR2 reads SASEGT. This CDR3 spans 13 amino acids. CDR3 loop: CASKRGNSYEQYF. CDR3 nucleotides: TGTGCCAGCAAAAGGGGGAACTCCTACGAGCAGTACTTC.

This chain connects TRBV2 to TRBJ2-2; no firm D call. From germline, CDR1 is SNHLY and CDR2 FYNNEI. The V end lost 7 bases, the J end lost 0 bases, and 6 bases lay between the germline ends. The CDR3 consists of 13 residues. CDR3 sequence: CASTEANTGELFF. Here the CDR3 DNA reads TGTGCCAGCACCGAAGCGAACACCGGGGAGCTGTTTTTT.

The chain combines TRBV29-1 with TRBJ1-2, with TRBD1 matching 7 bases. V trimming: 1 base; J trimming: 4 bases; junction bases outside the gene matches: 6. This CDR3 region has 14 residues. The V gene's germline CDR1 is SQVTM and CDR2 ANQGSEA. The CDR3 region has the DNA TGCAGCGTTGAAGGGGGGACAGTTGGCTATGGCTACACCTTC. Amino acids: CSVEGGTVGYGYTF.

In nucleotides, the CDR3 is TGCAGCTCGGACAGCCCATATGGCTACACCTTC. Translation gives CSSDSPYGYTF. The chain has TRBV29-1 and TRBJ1-2; weak D call: TRBD1 (6 bases). The CDR3 consists of 11 residues. Looked up from germline, CDR1 is SQVTM and CDR2 is ANQGSEA. Trimming removed 8 bases from V and 5 bases from J, with 12 bases in between.

The chain combines TRBV6-6 with TRBJ2-1; D could derive from TRBD1 or TRBD2 (7 bases each). This CDR3 region has 16 residues. The V and J ends lost 6 bases and 0 bases respectively, with 15 bases between them. Germline CDR1 MNHNY, CDR2 SVGAGI (reference sequence). In DNA, the CDR3 is TGTGCCAGCAGCCCCCAGGGGGGGGCCTCCTACAATGAGCAGTTCTTC. This translates into CASSPQGGASYNEQFF.

The J gene is TRBJ2-6, the V gene TRBV7-9; tentative D call: TRBD2 (6 bases). Trimming removed 2 bases at V and 0 bases at J, with 11 bases between. The CDR3 covers 17 residues. Germline CDR1 reads SEHNR; CDR2 reads FQNEAQ (reference sequence). This CDR3 reads CASSLKGLSSGANVLTF. CDR3 nucleotides: TGTGCCAGCAGCTTAAAGGGACTCAGCTCTGGGGCCAACGTCCTGACTTTC. Looking up the rest from reference TRBV7-9 and TRBJ2-6 gives the full variable domain: DTGVSQNPRHKITKRGQNVTFRCDPISEHNRLYWYRQTLGQGPEFLTYFQNEAQLEKSRLLSDRFSAERPKGSFSTLEIQRTEQGDSAMYLCASSLKGLSSGANVLTFGAGSRLTVL.

As concerns this clone: Within the sample, other DNA sequences also encode this same CDR3. V gene TRBV6-1 combines with J gene TRBJ1-1; D is unclear. Germline V gene lookup returns CDR1 MNHNS and CDR2 SASEGT. This CDR3 region has 12 residues. Trimming took off 5 bases at V and 3 bases at J, with 7 bases between the two ends. The CDR3 is CASSFRDTEAFF. The CDR3 DNA sequence: TGTGCCAGCAGTTTTCGGGACACTGAAGCTTTCTTT.

The chain carries TRBV5-8 and TRBJ2-7; 7 nucleotides match TRBD1. J lost 1 base, V lost 4 bases, and 5 bases had no gene match. CDR1 and CDR2 (germline): SGHTS, YDEGEE. The CDR3 has 14 amino acids. CDR3 DNA: TGTGCCAGCAGCCCTCGACAGGGTTCCTACGAGCAGTACTTC. It is translated as CASSPRQGSYEQYF.

This rearrangement joins TRBV2 to TRBJ1-2; D might be TRBD1 (5 bases). The CDR3 is made up of 13 amino acids. Trimming shortened V by 6 bases and J by 5 bases, and 13 bases separated the two germline ends. Looked up from germline, CDR1 is SNHLY and CDR2 is FYNNEI. The chain's CDR3 is CASSPGTVYGYTF. In nucleotides, the CDR3 is TGTGCCAGCAGCCCCGGGACGGTTTATGGCTACACCTTC.

The CDR3 DNA follows: TGTGCCAGCAGACCGACTAGCGGGGGGGGGACCGGGGAGCTGTTTTTT. It translates to CASRPTSGGGTGELFF. The chain joins TRBV9 to TRBJ2-2, with 14 bases that match TRBD2. Germline assignment: CDR1 SGDLS and CDR2 YYNGEE. V lost 5 bases to trimming and J lost 5 bases; unmatched junction nucleotides: 5. The CDR3 consists of 16 residues.

The chain couples TRBV7-9 to TRBJ2-7; D tentatively reads TRBD1 or TRBD2 (5 bases each). Trimming left V 1 base short and J 5 bases short, with 12 bases between. Per germline, CDR1 SEHNR and CDR2 FQNEAQ (reference sequence). CDR3 length equals 14 residues. The CDR3 loop reads CASSLDQGTDEQYF. DNA for the CDR3: TGTGCCAGCAGCTTAGACCAAGGGACGGACGAGCAGTACTTC.

The chain carries TRBV2 and TRBJ1-5, with D unclear. The germline gives CDR1 SNHLY, CDR2 FYNNEI. The ends were cut back, 3 bases at V and 1 base at J, with 7 bases in the middle. The CDR3 covers 14 residues. The CDR3 loop is CASSDGLSNQPQHF. CDR3 in DNA: TGTGCCAGCAGTGACGGACTGAGCAATCAGCCCCAGCATTTT.

The DNA of the CDR3 is TGTGCCAGCAGCCAAGAGGGCGGGGGTAAACGGGGGGAGCTGTTTTTT. Translated, it gives CASSQEGGGKRGELFF. The rearrangement joins TRBV4-2 to TRBJ2-2; 7 nucleotides align to TRBD2. Germline values: CDR1 LGHNA, CDR2 YNFKEQ. Trimming cost V 0 bases and J 8 bases; bases outside gene matches: 9. The CDR3 consists of 16 residues.